These 10 T cell receptor beta chains were all obtained from the same sample, sequenced in a study of blood T cell repertoires in COVID-19. Assay: immunoSEQ multiplex PCR; the TCRdb copy retains only in-frame clones and omits some. There are about 380,000 clones in the sample; 85% occur only once, and roughly 3.4% lies in the top ten. Sequences were obtained from peripheral blood. The receptor source for this set is a woman aged 18 to 35 with acute or convalescent COVID-19.

This chain connects TRBV5-1 to TRBJ2-7, with 7 positions matching TRBD2. The CDR3 is 15 amino acids. The junction had 11 bases not matched to a gene; V was cut back by 3 bases and J by 5 bases. Germline V gives CDR1 SGHRS, CDR2 YFSETQ. The CDR3 nucleotides are TGCGCCAGCAGCTCTAGCGGAATCAGCGATCACGAGCAGTACTTC. The encoded protein is CASSSSGISDHEQYF.

The rearrangement joins TRBV25-1 to TRBJ1-6, with 9 bases aligning to TRBD1. Unmatched junction bases numbered 6, after V lost 3 bases and J lost 15 bases. There are 13 residues in the CDR3. Per the germline V gene, CDR1 is MGHDK and CDR2 is SYGVNS. CDR3 in amino acids: CASSDLGGQGLHF. As DNA, the CDR3 is TGTGCCAGCAGTGACCTAGGGGGACAGGGCCTCCACTTT.

The chain carries TRBV20-1 and TRBJ1-1; no firm D call. The germline V gene encodes CDR1 DFQATT and CDR2 SNEGSKA (reference sequence). The V gene lost 4 bases and the J gene lost 4 bases, with 7 bases spanning the gap. The CDR3 is made up of 11 amino acids. As DNA, the CDR3 is TGCAGTGCTACGACGGGCACTGAAGCTTTCTTT. It is translated as CSATTGTEAFF.

The chain links TRBV20-1 to TRBJ1-5; D unclear. Trimming left V 3 bases short and J 5 bases short, with 14 bases between. Germline V CDR1 and CDR2: DFQATT, SNEGSKA (reference sequence). The CDR3 has 14 amino acids. CDR3 in amino acids: CSASLGRTHQPQHF. The CDR3 bases are TGCAGTGCTAGTCTCGGGAGGACCCATCAGCCCCAGCATTTT.

The rearrangement uses TRBV19 and TRBJ1-6; 7 nucleotides line up with TRBD1. Losses at the gene ends were 7 bases for V and 9 bases for J; bases not matched to a gene: 6. Germline V lookup: CDR1 LNHDA, CDR2 SQIVND (reference sequence). The CDR3 runs to 13 residues. The CDR3 nucleotides read TGTGCCAGTACCGTGACAGGGTTTTCACCCCTCCACTTT. This codes for CASTVTGFSPLHF. Supplemented by reference TRBV19 and TRBJ1-6, the full variable domain reads DGGITQSPKYLFRKEGQNVTLSCEQNLNHDAMYWYRQDPGQGLRLIYYSQIVNDFQKGDIAEGYSVSREKKESFPLTVTSAQKNPTAFYLCASTVTGFSPLHFGNGTRLTVT.

This chain links TRBV27 with TRBJ1-4, with TRBD1 matching over 11 bases. CDR1 MNHEY and CDR2 SMNVEV come from the germline V gene (reference sequence). The CDR3 length is 15 residues. With V trimmed by 8 bases and J by 6 bases, 8 bases remained unmatched. Here the CDR3 reads CASATRDRGYEKLFF. The CDR3 DNA is TGTGCCAGCGCGACTCGGGACAGGGGGTATGAAAAACTGTTTTTT.

The V gene is TRBV18, the J gene TRBJ2-6; 9 bases are shared with TRBD1. J gave up 3 bases and V 4 bases, and 4 bases lay outside the gene matches. Per germline, CDR1 KGHSH and CDR2 LQKENI. CDR3 length: 16 residues. In DNA, the CDR3 is TGTGCCAGCTCACAACGGACAGGGGATGGGGCCAACGTCCTGACTTTC. As protein: CASSQRTGDGANVLTF.

The chain joins TRBV4-2 to TRBJ1-1; no definite D call. Germline lookup yields CDR1 LGHNA and CDR2 YNFKEQ. The CDR3 is 13 amino acids. V lost 7 bases, J lost 3 bases, and 12 bases lay in between. The CDR3 DNA is TGTGCCAGCACCGCGGGATCGCACACTGAAGCTTTCTTT. Protein product: CASTAGSHTEAFF.

V usage is TRBV3-1 (or the pseudogene TRBV3-2) and J usage is TRBJ2-1; D gene ambiguous. The V and J ends lost 8 bases and 3 bases respectively, with 17 bases between them. The CDR3 contains 15 residues. The germline CDR1 and CDR2 sequences are LGHDT and YNNKEL (reference sequence). The DNA for the CDR3 is TGTGCCAGCTCCACTTCGGCGGTTATCTACAATGAGCAGTTCTTC. Protein sequence: CASSTSAVIYNEQFF.

This chain uses TRBV9 with TRBJ1-5; D not certain. The germline gives CDR1 SGDLS, CDR2 YYNGEE. The CDR3 extends over 14 amino acids. The V gene lost 4 bases and the J gene lost 0 bases, with 8 bases spanning the gap. The CDR3 sequence is CASSPGDSNQPQHF. CDR3 bases: TGTGCCAGCAGCCCAGGTGATAGCAATCAGCCCCAGCATTTT.